This TCR beta chain was sequenced in a study of blood T cell repertoires in COVID-19. Overall study: Sample material is recorded as cDNA or gDNA derived from T cells, B-cell-depleted T cells, or PBMCs.

V lost 2 bases and J 7 bases, leaving 11 bases between the germline ends. CDR3 size: 13 residues. Per the germline V gene, CDR1 is LGHDT and CDR2 is YNNKEL (reference sequence). Sequencing was performed with immunoSEQ multiplex PCR; in TCRdb, only in-frame clones are kept and a portion is missing. Of some 38,000 clones listed, just under 85% are singletons. Sequenced material: peripheral blood. This receptor was taken from a man aged 45 to 65 with active COVID-19. The genes are TRBV3-1 (or the pseudogene TRBV3-2) and TRBJ1-1; no clear D gene. The CDR3 DNA reads TGTGCCAGCAGCCAATCAGGTCGGGGTGAAGCTTTCTTT. The encoded protein is CASSQSGRGEAFF.